This T cell receptor (beta chain) was captured by sequencing in a study of blood T cell repertoires in COVID-19. Study summary: The United States, Italy and Spain provided the acute and convalescent COVID-19 samples. T cells, B-cell-depleted T cells, or PBMCs provided the cDNA or gDNA that served as material.

The length of the CDR3 is 12 residues. Germline V CDR1 and CDR2: MNHEY, SVGAGI. V was pared by 6 bases and J by 3 bases, with 6 bases between. In the study's own analysis: It was from reference gene primer amplification that nucleated cell counts were estimated. The assay was immunoSEQ multiplex PCR, and TCRdb's table has in-frame clones only and misses some. The V and J calls and clone size come from that table; D and trimming were worked out from the DNA. The profile shows over 100,000 clones, around 89% of them singletons. Specimen: peripheral blood. The V call is TRBV6-5, the J call TRBJ1-3; unclear D gene. The origin of this receptor is a human donor in a cohort sampled during active COVID-19. The CDR3 DNA is TGTGCCAGCAGATCGAGTGGAAACACCATATATTTT. Protein sequence: CASRSSGNTIYF.